Listed here are 24 T cell receptor beta chains from one sample, sequenced in a study of regulatory T cells in long-lasting Graves disease (dated by TCRdb to the early 2020s). The protocol used for the library was multiplex PCR. Sequenced on an Illumina HiSeq 4000. iRepertoire HTBI primers and Arm-PCR amplification of CDR3 regions were used to construct TCR beta libraries. TCRdb applied fastp at Q25 and MiXCR to the public reads, then kept only in-frame beta chains. Rows merge per CDR3 protein into single entries with the most common DNA and genes. Present in this sample are under 800,000 distinct CDR3 sequences, around 17% of which were seen just once. 15% to 20% of the sample comes from the top ten. The time point label, as the study defines it: newly diagnosed GD, antithyroid drugs for less than 3 months. For both TCR sequencing and RNA sequencing, RNA was extracted from PBMCs in TRIzol. The same data also went into a second study, on T cells in Graves' hyperthyroidism and ophthalmopathy.

This sample comprised peripheral blood mononuclear cells (PBMCs), obtained at new diagnosis, from a patient treated with antithyroid drugs. Source of these receptors: a woman aged 25 to 39 with Graves disease. Donor details come from another sample of the same person, matched by shared clones.

A word on this clonotype: A much bigger clone sits one base away, suggesting this may be a read error. The chain links TRBV7-2 to TRBJ1-6; no definite D call. Per germline, CDR1 SGHTA and CDR2 FQGNSA. Trimming shortened V by 4 bases and J by 14 bases, and 27 bases separated the two germline ends. The CDR3 has 17 residues. This chain's CDR3 is CASSSKTRAPIVQALHF. The CDR3 region has the DNA TGTGCCAGCAGCTCCAAGACCCGGGCGCCGATTGTCCAGGCCCTCCACTTT.

This clonotype was seen many times. The rearrangement joins TRBV6-2 or TRBV6-3 to TRBJ2-7; unclear D gene. The V gene lost 2 bases and the J gene lost 7 bases, with 15 bases spanning the gap. The germline V gene encodes CDR1 MNHEY and CDR2 SVGEGT. CDR3 length equals 14 residues. In nucleotides, the CDR3 is TGTGCCAGCAGTTACGAGACACCGATAGGAGAGCAGTACTTC. Translating gives CASSYETPIGEQYF.

This clonotype was recorded at least ten times. The J gene is TRBJ2-3, the V gene TRBV7-9; no firm D call. V gave up 0 bases and J gave up 6 bases, with 10 bases separating them. The V gene's germline CDR1 is SEHNR and CDR2 FQNEAQ (reference sequence). The CDR3 spans 14 residues. CDR3 sequence (DNA): TGTGCCAGCAGCTTAGCCTCCGATCGGGATACGCAGTATTTT. Its protein product is CASSLASDRDTQYF.

This clonotype has at least ten counts. The V and J genes are TRBV28 and TRBJ2-1; TRBD2 agrees at 9 bases. Germline V gene lookup returns CDR1 MDHEN and CDR2 SYDVKM. This CDR3 region has 16 residues. Unmatched junction bases numbered 11, after V lost 3 bases and J lost 8 bases. The CDR3 loop is CASSFSGTSRSDEQFF. The CDR3 coding sequence is TGTGCCAGCAGTTTCTCCGGGACTAGCAGAAGCGATGAGCAGTTCTTC. Based on the CDR3 plus reference TRBV28 and TRBJ2-1, the full variable domain is DVKVTQSSRYLVKRTGEKVFLECVQDMDHENMFWYRQDPGLGLRLIYFSYDVKMKEKGDIPEGYSVSREKKERFSLILESASTNQTSMYLCASSFSGTSRSDEQFFGPGTRLTVL.

This chain connects TRBV9 to TRBJ2-1, with 10 bases aligning to TRBD2. This CDR3 has 18 residues. With V trimmed by 3 bases and J by 2 bases, 11 bases remained unmatched. Germline CDR1 reads SGDLS; CDR2 reads YYNGEE. DNA of the CDR3: TGTGCCAGCAGCGCCGGAGGAACAAGCGGGAGGGCCTACAATGAGCAGTTCTTC. Residues: CASSAGGTSGRAYNEQFF. Based on the CDR3 plus reference TRBV9 and TRBJ2-1, the full variable domain is DSGVTQTPKHLITATGQRVTLRCSPRSGDLSVYWYQQSLDQGLQFLIQYYNGEERAKGNILERFSAQQFPDLHSELNLSSLELGDSALYFCASSAGGTSGRAYNEQFFGPGTRLTVL.

This clonotype occurred a few times. The chain carries TRBV20-1 and TRBJ2-6; TRBD1 matches at 10 bases. CDR1 DFQATT and CDR2 SNEGSKA come from the germline V gene (reference sequence). Unmatched junction bases numbered 6, after V lost 6 bases and J lost 1 base. The CDR3 loop spans 16 amino acids. CDR3 bases: TGCAGTGCCCGGACAGGGGGAGGGTCTGGGGCCAACGTCCTGACTTTC. This encodes CSARTGGGSGANVLTF.

This clonotype was observed many times. V and J are TRBV20-1 and TRBJ1-1, with 8 bases lining up with TRBD1. There are 15 residues in the CDR3. Looked up from germline, CDR1 is DFQATT and CDR2 is SNEGSKA (reference sequence). V lost 1 base and J lost 3; bases outside the gene matches: 7. The DNA for the CDR3 is TGCAGTGCTAGAGTTGGGGGACAGGAGTACACTGAAGCTTTCTTT. Protein: CSARVGGQEYTEAFF.

This chain joins TRBV11-2 and TRBJ2-3, with TRBD2 matching over 9 bases. The CDR3 loop spans 16 amino acids. The J segment lost 6 bases and the V segment lost 1 base, leaving 8 bases of the junction unmatched. Germline CDR1 SGHAT, CDR2 FQNNGV. CDR3 nucleotides: TGTGCCAGCAGCTTAGGGCTAGCGGGGACCGGGGATACGCAGTATTTT. It is translated as CASSLGLAGTGDTQYF. The whole variable domain, remainder taken from reference TRBV11-2 and TRBJ2-3, is EAGVAQSPRYKIIEKRQSVAFWCNPISGHATLYWYQQILGQGPKLLIQFQNNGVVDDSQLPKDRFSAERLKGVDSTLKIQPAKLEDSAVYLCASSLGLAGTGDTQYFGPGTRLTVL.

This clonotype turned up a few times. J is TRBJ1-2 and V is TRBV5-4; TRBD1 matches 7 bases. V was clipped by 3 bases and J by 7 bases; unmatched bases: 9. This CDR3 has 14 residues. Germline CDR1 is SGHNT and CDR2 is YYREEE (reference sequence). The CDR3 DNA sequence: TGTGCCAGCAGCTCGGGGGACAGAGTGGGTGGCTACACCTTC. It encodes CASSSGDRVGGYTF. Together with reference TRBV5-4 and TRBJ1-2, the CDR3 gives the full variable domain: ETGVTQSPTHLIKTRGQQVTLRCSSQSGHNTVSWYQQALGQGPQFIFQYYREEENGRGNFPPRFSGLQFPNYSSELNVNALELDDSALYLCASSSGDRVGGYTFGSGTRLTVV.

This chain joins TRBV7-9 and TRBJ1-5; D gene ambiguous. The CDR3 extends over 13 amino acids. Germline CDR1 and CDR2: SEHNR and FQNEAQ (reference sequence). Trimming pared 3 bases from V and 5 bases from J, leaving 8 bases between. CDR3: CASSFHEDQPQHF. CDR3 nucleotides: TGTGCCAGCAGCTTTCATGAGGATCAGCCCCAGCATTTT.

This clonotype was picked up a small number of times. The chain is built from TRBV20-1 and TRBJ1-1; possible D gene TRBD1, 5 bases. Between the trimmed V and J ends, which lost 6 bases and 1 base, there was a span of 12 bases. This CDR3 comprises 13 residues. Looked up from germline, CDR1 is DFQATT and CDR2 is SNEGSKA (reference sequence). The CDR3: CSAVGATNTEAFF. The CDR3 region has the DNA TGCAGTGCCGTCGGGGCCACGAACACTGAAGCTTTCTTT.

In this sample, this clonotype turned up many times. The genes are TRBV2 and TRBJ2-5; D call uncertain. The V and J ends lost 6 bases and 7 bases respectively, with 24 bases between them. The CDR3 totals 16 residues. Germline V gives CDR1 SNHLY, CDR2 FYNNEI. CDR3 DNA sequence: TGTGCCAGCAGCGGCGTCAATGGACCCCTAATCGGGACCCAGTACTTC. Residues: CASSGVNGPLIGTQYF.

This clonotype turned up a few times. The rearrangement links TRBV20-1 to TRBJ1-2; TRBD1 is a possible D gene (6 bases). Germline CDR1 is DFQATT and CDR2 is SNEGSKA (reference sequence). V shed 4 bases and J shed 0 bases, with 15 bases lying between them. CDR3 length equals 15 residues. DNA of the CDR3: TGCAGTGCTACTCACGCGGACAGTACTAACTATGGCTACACCTTC. As protein: CSATHADSTNYGYTF.

The genes are TRBV19 and TRBJ2-3; D possibly matches TRBD1 or TRBD2 (5 bases each). Germline assignment: CDR1 LNHDA and CDR2 SQIVND (reference sequence). Trimming removed 4 bases from V and 2 bases from J, with 10 bases in between. The CDR3 sequence is 14 residues long. The CDR3 region is CASSRGGLTDTQYF. The CDR3 bases are TGTGCCAGTAGTAGGGGCGGACTCACAGATACGCAGTATTTT.

This clonotype was detected many times. The genes are TRBV11-2 and TRBJ2-3; 14 bases align to TRBD2. The CDR3 sequence is 16 residues long. Germline V gene data show CDR1 as SGHAT and CDR2 as FQNNGV. Trimming removed 3 bases from V and 4 bases from J; junction bases left unmatched: 3. The DNA for the CDR3 is TGTGCCAGCAGCTTGGGACTAGCGGGAGCCGCAGATACGCAGTATTTT. Protein product: CASSLGLAGAADTQYF.

This clonotype came up many times. The rearrangement links TRBV6-5 to TRBJ2-5, with D hard to call. The germline CDR1 and CDR2 sequences are MNHEY and SVGAGI. V was shortened by 2 bases and J by 4 bases, with 8 bases between the two germline ends. This CDR3 is 13 amino acids long. CDR3 region: CASSYEVRETQYF. CDR3 DNA: TGTGCCAGCAGTTACGAAGTTCGAGAGACCCAGTACTTC.

This clonotype showed up many times. The chain uses TRBV28 and TRBJ1-3; D unresolved. This CDR3 contains 15 residues. The V and J ends lost 5 bases and 0 bases respectively, with 11 bases between them. CDR1 and CDR2 from the germline V gene are MDHEN and SYDVKM. CDR3 coding DNA: TGTGCCAGCAGTCTGCTGGCGGGCTCTGGAAACACCATATATTTT. Residues: CASSLLAGSGNTIYF.

This clonotype was seen ten or more times. This chain uses TRBV5-5 with TRBJ2-1; D not certain. This CDR3 region has 13 residues. The V gene lost 0 bases and the J gene lost 10 bases, with 11 bases spanning the gap. Germline values: CDR1 SGHKS, CDR2 YYEKEE (reference sequence). The CDR3: CASSLAPPVEQFF. CDR3 coding DNA: TGTGCCAGCAGCTTGGCACCCCCGGTGGAGCAGTTCTTC.

This clonotype was counted ten times or more. V is TRBV12-3 or TRBV12-4 and J is TRBJ1-4; D is unclear. The V end lost 6 bases, the J end lost 0 bases, and 8 bases lay between the germline ends. The CDR3 sequence is 14 residues long. CDR3 protein: CASSLSATNEKLFF. The CDR3 DNA sequence: TGTGCCAGCAGCTTGTCCGCAACTAATGAAAAACTGTTTTTT.

This clonotype was seen repeatedly, ten times or more. CDR3 protein: CASSANQGAETQYF. In DNA form, the CDR3 reads TGTGCCAGCAGCGCGAACCAGGGGGCAGAGACCCAGTACTTC. This rearrangement joins TRBV9 to TRBJ2-5, with TRBD1 matching over 8 bases. The CDR3 contains 14 residues. Per the germline V gene, CDR1 is SGDLS and CDR2 is YYNGEE. After removal of 3 bases from V and 4 bases from J, the junction contained 5 bases not matched to a gene.

The V call is TRBV18, the J call TRBJ2-1; TRBD2 matches at 10 bases. Germline CDR1 is KGHSH and CDR2 is LQKENI. This CDR3 contains 15 residues. Germline trimming cut 1 base from V and 8 bases from J; bases unmatched to any gene: 5. The CDR3 loop reads CASSPQLAGRDEQFF. The CDR3, as DNA: TGTGCCAGCTCACCACAACTAGCGGGAAGGGATGAGCAGTTCTTC.

This clonotype was seen many times. V is TRBV29-1 and J is TRBJ2-3; D is unresolved. CDR1 SQVTM and CDR2 ANQGSEA come from the germline V gene. The V gene lost 6 bases and the J gene lost 0 bases, with 10 bases spanning the gap. The CDR3 length is 13 residues. The CDR3 sequence: CSVPAPSTDTQYF. Here the CDR3 DNA reads TGCAGCGTACCCGCACCTAGCACAGATACGCAGTATTTT.

This clonotype occurred a few times. The J gene is TRBJ1-4, the V gene TRBV3-1, with TRBD1 identical over 8 bases. Unmatched junction bases numbered 7, after V lost 1 base and J lost 0 bases. CDR1 and CDR2 (germline): LGHDT, YNNKEL (reference sequence). CDR3 length equals 18 residues. The CDR3 bases are TGTGCCAGCAGCCAAGTCCAGACAGGGGCAGCAACTAATGAAAAACTGTTTTTT. Protein product: CASSQVQTGAATNEKLFF.

V and J are TRBV29-1 and TRBJ2-1, with 10 bases identical to TRBD2. V gave up 3 bases and J gave up 0 bases; unmatched junction bases: 8. The CDR3 length is 17 residues. Per germline, CDR1 SQVTM and CDR2 ANQGSEA. This CDR3 reads CSVDLSGRKGSYNEQFF. CDR3 coding DNA: TGCAGCGTTGACCTTAGCGGGAGGAAAGGCTCCTACAATGAGCAGTTCTTC.